This T cell receptor beta chain was documented in a study of T-cell memory formation after mild COVID-19. About the study: Largely donor-specific TCR clusters were found.

From the 5' RACE reads, TCRdb called clonotypes with MiXCR, one entry per CDR3 protein. Among fewer than 350,000 distinct CDR3 sequences listed, less than 9.5% were seen once. The study's findings and limits: Mainly CM and EM harbored the contracting CD4+ clones; mainly EMRA harbored the CD8+ ones.

The V gene lost 6 bases and the J gene lost 4 bases, with 13 bases spanning the gap. Looked up from germline, CDR1 is LNHDA and CDR2 is SQIVND (reference sequence). CDR3 size: 15 residues. Turning to this clonotype: What it binds is not known.

The specimen was PBMCs or a T cell subset sorted from them (not recorded which). This clonotype originated in a man aged 18 to 30 who had mild COVID-19 (a few samples of this study predate the infection). Cell type and time point are not known. This chain links TRBV19 with TRBJ1-6; D possibly corresponds to TRBD1 (5 bases). The DNA of the CDR3 is TGTGCCAGTAGCAGGGAGGGGCTATATAATTCACCCCTCCACTTT. This encodes CASSREGLYNSPLHF.